The T cell receptor beta chain described here comes from a study of blood T cell repertoires in COVID-19. The data were produced by immunoSEQ multiplex PCR, yet TCRdb's version contains in-frame clones alone and is incomplete. The profile shows more than 85,000 clones, about four fifths of them singletons. This TCR came from a woman in her seventies with acute or convalescent COVID-19. Sequenced: peripheral blood.

In DNA form, the CDR3 reads TGTGCCAGCGAATCGCGGGGAGGGGCTCGCAATGAGCAGTTCTTC. This codes for CASESRGGARNEQFF. The rearrangement uses TRBV28 and TRBJ2-1, with 7 positions matching TRBD2. The CDR3 is 15 residues long. After removal of 8 bases from V and 6 bases from J, the junction contained 13 bases not matched to a gene. Germline V gene sequence: CDR1 MDHEN, CDR2 SYDVKM.